A selection of T cell receptor beta chains follows, all from one sample in a study of radiation and T cells in renal cell carcinoma. This table comes from immunoSEQ multiplex PCR, and its TCRdb copy is limited to in-frame clones, with some not included. The sample contains some 75,000 clones, more than 75% of which appear only once. Sequenced here: blood, sampled from a patient whose treatment included radiotherapy and nephrectomy. The origin of the receptors is a man between 60 and 75 years old with renal cell carcinoma. CDR3s include the opening cysteine and the closing phenylalanine or tryptophan. Each record gives: clone size, V gene, CDR3 protein. A row's size may be missing; if present it is once, few, many or a size class.

clone_size: once
v_call: TRBV5-1
cdr3_aa: CASSRVWNSYEQYF

clone_size: few
v_call: TRBV5-1
cdr3_aa: CASSLEPRLVHEQFF

clone_size: -
v_call: TRBV10-3
cdr3_aa: CAISEGTSGSGLLF

clone_size: few
v_call: TRBV10-1
cdr3_aa: CASSEVATGELFF

clone_size: -
v_call: TRBV29-1
cdr3_aa: CSFRQGARDGYTF

clone_size: -
v_call: TRBV11-2
cdr3_aa: CASSPRGVQETQYF

clone_size: -
v_call: TRBV19
cdr3_aa: CASSSQINQPQHF

clone_size: -
v_call: TRBV7-9
cdr3_aa: CASSSRGDSTYEQYF

clone_size: -
v_call: TRBV9
cdr3_aa: CASSEALQWGGYTF

clone_size: -
v_call: TRBV19
cdr3_aa: CASEPGRDQGETQYF

clone_size: -
v_call: TRBV28
cdr3_aa: CASSRTVQETQYF

clone_size: -
v_call: TRBV7-9
cdr3_aa: CASSLLARVKNEQFF

clone_size: -
v_call: TRBV28
cdr3_aa: CASSLLRLKVGLAGGPRRNEQYF

clone_size: -
v_call: TRBV28
cdr3_aa: CASSTPEGPRTYNEQFF

clone_size: -
v_call: TRBV6-5
cdr3_aa: CASHLAGYRYEQYF

clone_size: -
v_call: TRBV29-1
cdr3_aa: CSVEAQGPSYEQYF

clone_size: -
v_call: TRBV4-3
cdr3_aa: CASSQDSGGEAFF

clone_size: -
v_call: TRBV7-2
cdr3_aa: CASSPDRSQGNIQYF

clone_size: -
v_call: TRBV10-3
cdr3_aa: CAISGRDTEAFF

clone_size: -
v_call: TRBV27
cdr3_aa: CASSPHSFDSGNTIYF

clone_size: -
v_call: TRBV5-5
cdr3_aa: CASSLEVSGRAYEQYF

clone_size: -
v_call: TRBV4-3
cdr3_aa: CASSQDAGGNYGYTF

clone_size: -
v_call: TRBV7-2
cdr3_aa: CASSSSVRFGRASETQYF

clone_size: -
v_call: TRBV19
cdr3_aa: CASKSTPTVGRVFF

clone_size: few
v_call: TRBV11-2
cdr3_aa: CASETGGSYEQYF

clone_size: -
v_call: TRBV29-1
cdr3_aa: CSVVFTGGSKTQYF

clone_size: -
v_call: TRBV5-6
cdr3_aa: CASRTGQPSSYEQYF